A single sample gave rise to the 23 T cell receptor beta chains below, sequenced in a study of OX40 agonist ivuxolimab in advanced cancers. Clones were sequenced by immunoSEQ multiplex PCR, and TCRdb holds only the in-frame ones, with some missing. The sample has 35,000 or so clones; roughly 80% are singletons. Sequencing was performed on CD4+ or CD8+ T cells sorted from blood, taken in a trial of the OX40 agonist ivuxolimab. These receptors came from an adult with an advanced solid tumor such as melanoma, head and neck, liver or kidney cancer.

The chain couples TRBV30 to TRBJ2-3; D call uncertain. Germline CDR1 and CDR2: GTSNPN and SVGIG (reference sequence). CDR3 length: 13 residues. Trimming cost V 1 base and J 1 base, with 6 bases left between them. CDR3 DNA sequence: TGTGCCTGGAGTGAACGGGGCACAGATACGCAGTATTTT. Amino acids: CAWSERGTDTQYF.

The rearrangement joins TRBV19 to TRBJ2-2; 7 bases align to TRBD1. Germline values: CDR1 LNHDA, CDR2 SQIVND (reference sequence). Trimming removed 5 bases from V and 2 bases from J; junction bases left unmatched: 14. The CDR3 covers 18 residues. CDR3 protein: CASSLPPLGTDNTGELFF. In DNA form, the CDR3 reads TGTGCCAGTAGTCTCCCCCCTCTGGGGACAGACAACACCGGGGAGCTGTTTTTT.

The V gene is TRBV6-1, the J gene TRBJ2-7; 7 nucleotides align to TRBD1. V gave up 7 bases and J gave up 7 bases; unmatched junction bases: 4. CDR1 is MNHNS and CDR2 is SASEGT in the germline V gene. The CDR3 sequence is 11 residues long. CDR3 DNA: TGTGCCAGCAAGTTACAGGGGGAGCAGTACTTC. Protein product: CASKLQGEQYF.

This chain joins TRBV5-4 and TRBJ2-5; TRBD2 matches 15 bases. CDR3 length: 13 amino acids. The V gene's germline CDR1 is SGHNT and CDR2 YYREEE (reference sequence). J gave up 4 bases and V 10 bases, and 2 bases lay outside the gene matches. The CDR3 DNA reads TGTGCCGGGGGACTAGCGGGGGGAGAGACCCAGTACTTC. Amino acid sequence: CAGGLAGGETQYF.

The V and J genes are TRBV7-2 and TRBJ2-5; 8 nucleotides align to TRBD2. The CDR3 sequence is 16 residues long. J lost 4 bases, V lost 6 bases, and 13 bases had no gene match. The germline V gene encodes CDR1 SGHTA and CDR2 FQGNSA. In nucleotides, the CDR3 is TGTGCCAGCAGGCCCGCAGGGACTAGAGTTGGAGAGACCCAGTACTTC. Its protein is CASRPAGTRVGETQYF.

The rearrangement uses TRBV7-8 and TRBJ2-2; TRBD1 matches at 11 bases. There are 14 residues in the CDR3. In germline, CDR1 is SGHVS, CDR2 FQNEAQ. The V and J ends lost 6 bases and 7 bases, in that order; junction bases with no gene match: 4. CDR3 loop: CASRDRGRVGELFF. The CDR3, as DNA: TGTGCCAGCAGGGACAGGGGGCGCGTCGGGGAGCTGTTTTTT.

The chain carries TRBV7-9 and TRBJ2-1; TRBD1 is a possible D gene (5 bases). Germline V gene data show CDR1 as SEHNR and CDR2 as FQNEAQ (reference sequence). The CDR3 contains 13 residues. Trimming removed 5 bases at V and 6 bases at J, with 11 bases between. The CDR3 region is CASSQFTGNEQFF. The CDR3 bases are TGTGCCAGCAGCCAATTCACAGGCAATGAGCAGTTCTTC. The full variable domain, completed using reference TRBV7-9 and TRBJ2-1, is DTGVSQNPRHKITKRGQNVTFRCDPISEHNRLYWYRQTLGQGPEFLTYFQNEAQLEKSRLLSDRFSAERPKGSFSTLEIQRTEQGDSAMYLCASSQFTGNEQFFGPGTRLTVL.

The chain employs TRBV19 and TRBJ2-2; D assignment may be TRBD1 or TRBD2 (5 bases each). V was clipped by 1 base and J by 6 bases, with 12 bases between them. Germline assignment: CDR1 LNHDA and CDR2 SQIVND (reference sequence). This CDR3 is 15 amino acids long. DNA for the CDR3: TGTGCCAGTAGTATAGGAGGGACGGGTGCCGGGGAGCTGTTTTTT. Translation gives CASSIGGTGAGELFF.

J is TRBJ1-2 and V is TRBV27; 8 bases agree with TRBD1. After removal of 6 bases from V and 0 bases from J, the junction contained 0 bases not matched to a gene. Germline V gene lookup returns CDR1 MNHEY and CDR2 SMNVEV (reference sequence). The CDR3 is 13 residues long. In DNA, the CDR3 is TGTGCCAGCAGGGACAGGGCTAACTATGGCTACACCTTC. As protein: CASRDRANYGYTF.

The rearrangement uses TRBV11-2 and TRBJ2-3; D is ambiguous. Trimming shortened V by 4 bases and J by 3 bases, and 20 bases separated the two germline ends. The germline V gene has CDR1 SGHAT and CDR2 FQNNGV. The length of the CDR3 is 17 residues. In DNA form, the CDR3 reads TGTGCCAGCAGCTCAACCACTATTGGGGATCTTACAGATACGCAGTATTTT. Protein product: CASSSTTIGDLTDTQYF.

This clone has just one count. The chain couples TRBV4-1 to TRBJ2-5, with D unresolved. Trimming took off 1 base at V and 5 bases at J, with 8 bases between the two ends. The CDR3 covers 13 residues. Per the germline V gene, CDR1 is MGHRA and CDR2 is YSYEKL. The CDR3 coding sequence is TGCGCCAGCAGCCAAGGGACGGTCGAGACCCAGTACTTC. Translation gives CASSQGTVETQYF.

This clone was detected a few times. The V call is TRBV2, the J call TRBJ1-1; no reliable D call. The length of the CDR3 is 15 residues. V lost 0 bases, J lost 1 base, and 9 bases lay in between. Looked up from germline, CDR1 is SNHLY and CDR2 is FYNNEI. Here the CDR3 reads CASSEAGLGNTEAFF. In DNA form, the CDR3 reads TGTGCCAGCAGTGAAGCAGGATTGGGGAACACTGAAGCTTTCTTT.

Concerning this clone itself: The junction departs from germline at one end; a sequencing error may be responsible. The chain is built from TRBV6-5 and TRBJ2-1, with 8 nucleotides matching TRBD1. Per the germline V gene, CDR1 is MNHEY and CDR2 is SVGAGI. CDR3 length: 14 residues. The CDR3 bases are TGTGCCAGCAGTTACTCTGCCAGGGGGCCCGCCGTGGTCTTC. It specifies CASSYSARGPAVVF.

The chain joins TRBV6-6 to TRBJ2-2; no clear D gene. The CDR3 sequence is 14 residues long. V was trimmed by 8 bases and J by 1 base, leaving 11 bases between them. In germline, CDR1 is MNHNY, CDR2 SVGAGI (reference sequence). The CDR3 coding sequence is TGTGCCAGCTCGCGGATCTTGAACACCGGGGAGCTGTTTTTT. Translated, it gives CASSRILNTGELFF.

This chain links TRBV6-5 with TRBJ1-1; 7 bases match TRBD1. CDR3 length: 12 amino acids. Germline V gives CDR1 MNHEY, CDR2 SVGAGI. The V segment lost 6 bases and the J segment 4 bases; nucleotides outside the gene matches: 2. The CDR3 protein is CASRRTGTEAFF. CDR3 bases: TGTGCCAGCAGGCGGACAGGCACTGAAGCTTTCTTT.

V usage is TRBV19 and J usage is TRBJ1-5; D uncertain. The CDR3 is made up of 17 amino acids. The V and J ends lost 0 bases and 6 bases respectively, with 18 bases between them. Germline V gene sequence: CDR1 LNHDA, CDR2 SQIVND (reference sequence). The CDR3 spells CASSIERGQSNSQPQHF. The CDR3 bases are TGTGCCAGTAGTATAGAAAGAGGGCAATCGAACAGTCAGCCCCAGCATTTT. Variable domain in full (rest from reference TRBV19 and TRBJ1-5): DGGITQSPKYLFRKEGQNVTLSCEQNLNHDAMYWYRQDPGQGLRLIYYSQIVNDFQKGDIAEGYSVSREKKESFPLTVTSAQKNPTAFYLCASSIERGQSNSQPQHFGDGTRLSIL.

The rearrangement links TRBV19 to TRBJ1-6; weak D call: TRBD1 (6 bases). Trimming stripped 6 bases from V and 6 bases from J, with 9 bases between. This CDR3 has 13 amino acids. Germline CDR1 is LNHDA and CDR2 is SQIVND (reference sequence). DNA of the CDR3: TGTGCCAGTAGAATACAGGGTAATTCACCCCTCCACTTT. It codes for CASRIQGNSPLHF. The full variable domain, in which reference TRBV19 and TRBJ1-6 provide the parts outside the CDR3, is DGGITQSPKYLFRKEGQNVTLSCEQNLNHDAMYWYRQDPGQGLRLIYYSQIVNDFQKGDIAEGYSVSREKKESFPLTVTSAQKNPTAFYLCASRIQGNSPLHFGNGTRLTVT.

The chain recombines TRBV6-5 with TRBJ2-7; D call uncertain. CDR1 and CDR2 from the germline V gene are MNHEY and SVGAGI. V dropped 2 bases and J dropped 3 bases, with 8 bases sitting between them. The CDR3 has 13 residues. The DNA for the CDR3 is TGTGCCAGCAGTTACGGCCGGCTCTACGAGCAGTACTTC. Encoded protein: CASSYGRLYEQYF.

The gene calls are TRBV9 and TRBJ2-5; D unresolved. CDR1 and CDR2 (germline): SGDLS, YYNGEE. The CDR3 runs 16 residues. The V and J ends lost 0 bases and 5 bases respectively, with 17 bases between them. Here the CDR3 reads CASSVALGESKETQYF. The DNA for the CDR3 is TGTGCCAGCAGCGTAGCTCTTGGGGAATCTAAGGAGACCCAGTACTTC.

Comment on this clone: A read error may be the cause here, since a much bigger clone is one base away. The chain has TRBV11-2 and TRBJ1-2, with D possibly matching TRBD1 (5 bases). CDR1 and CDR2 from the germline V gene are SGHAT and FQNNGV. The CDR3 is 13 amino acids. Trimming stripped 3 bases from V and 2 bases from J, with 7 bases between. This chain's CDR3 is CASSLGGNYGYTF. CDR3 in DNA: TGTGCCAGCAGCTTGGGGGGAAACTATGGCTACACCTTC.

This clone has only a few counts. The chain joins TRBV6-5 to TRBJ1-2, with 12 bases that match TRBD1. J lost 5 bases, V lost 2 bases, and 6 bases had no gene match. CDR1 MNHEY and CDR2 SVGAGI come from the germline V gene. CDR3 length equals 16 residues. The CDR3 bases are TGTGCCAGCAGTTACGGGACAGGGGGCCTTAGTTATGGCTACACCTTC. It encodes CASSYGTGGLSYGYTF.

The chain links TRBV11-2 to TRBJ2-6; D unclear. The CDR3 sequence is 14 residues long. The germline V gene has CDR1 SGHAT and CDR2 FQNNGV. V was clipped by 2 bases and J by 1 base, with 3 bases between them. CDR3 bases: TGTGCCAGCAGCTTAAGTTCTGGGGCCAACGTCCTGACTTTC. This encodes CASSLSSGANVLTF.

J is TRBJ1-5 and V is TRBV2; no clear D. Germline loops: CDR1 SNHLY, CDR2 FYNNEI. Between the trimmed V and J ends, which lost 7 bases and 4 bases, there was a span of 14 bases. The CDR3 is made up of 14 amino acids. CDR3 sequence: CASNLVAVNQPQHF. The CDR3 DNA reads TGTGCCAGCAATCTAGTGGCAGTTAATCAGCCCCAGCATTTT.